This TCR beta chain was found in a study of cytomegalovirus exposure and HLA in healthy donors. The study's findings and limits: In a later analysis, TCR association rates varied by HLA locus: DRB1 most, HLA-C fewest. Researchers reported in a later analysis that common viral pathogens appeared linked to several top clusters.

This clone was seen a few times. The antigen is not known. Trimming removed 1 base from V and 1 base from J; junction bases left unmatched: 3. Germline lookup yields CDR1 MGHRA and CDR2 YSYEKL. CDR3 length: 15 amino acids. It was with 60 Vbeta and 13 Jbeta primers that the PCR ran. TCRdb keeps only in-frame clones here, not all; method: immunoSEQ multiplex PCR. The top ten clones hold about 6.6% of a sample with 90,000 to 150,000 clones, approximately 8% of them seen once. The chain couples TRBV4-1 to TRBJ2-7, with TRBD1 identical over 8 bases. This clonotype was sampled from a woman between 35 and 50 years old in good health and CMV-seropositive. The material sequenced was PBMCs. The CDR3 protein is CASSQVDRGSYEQYF. The CDR3 DNA reads TGCGCCAGCAGCCAAGTCGACAGGGGATCCTACGAGCAGTACTTC.